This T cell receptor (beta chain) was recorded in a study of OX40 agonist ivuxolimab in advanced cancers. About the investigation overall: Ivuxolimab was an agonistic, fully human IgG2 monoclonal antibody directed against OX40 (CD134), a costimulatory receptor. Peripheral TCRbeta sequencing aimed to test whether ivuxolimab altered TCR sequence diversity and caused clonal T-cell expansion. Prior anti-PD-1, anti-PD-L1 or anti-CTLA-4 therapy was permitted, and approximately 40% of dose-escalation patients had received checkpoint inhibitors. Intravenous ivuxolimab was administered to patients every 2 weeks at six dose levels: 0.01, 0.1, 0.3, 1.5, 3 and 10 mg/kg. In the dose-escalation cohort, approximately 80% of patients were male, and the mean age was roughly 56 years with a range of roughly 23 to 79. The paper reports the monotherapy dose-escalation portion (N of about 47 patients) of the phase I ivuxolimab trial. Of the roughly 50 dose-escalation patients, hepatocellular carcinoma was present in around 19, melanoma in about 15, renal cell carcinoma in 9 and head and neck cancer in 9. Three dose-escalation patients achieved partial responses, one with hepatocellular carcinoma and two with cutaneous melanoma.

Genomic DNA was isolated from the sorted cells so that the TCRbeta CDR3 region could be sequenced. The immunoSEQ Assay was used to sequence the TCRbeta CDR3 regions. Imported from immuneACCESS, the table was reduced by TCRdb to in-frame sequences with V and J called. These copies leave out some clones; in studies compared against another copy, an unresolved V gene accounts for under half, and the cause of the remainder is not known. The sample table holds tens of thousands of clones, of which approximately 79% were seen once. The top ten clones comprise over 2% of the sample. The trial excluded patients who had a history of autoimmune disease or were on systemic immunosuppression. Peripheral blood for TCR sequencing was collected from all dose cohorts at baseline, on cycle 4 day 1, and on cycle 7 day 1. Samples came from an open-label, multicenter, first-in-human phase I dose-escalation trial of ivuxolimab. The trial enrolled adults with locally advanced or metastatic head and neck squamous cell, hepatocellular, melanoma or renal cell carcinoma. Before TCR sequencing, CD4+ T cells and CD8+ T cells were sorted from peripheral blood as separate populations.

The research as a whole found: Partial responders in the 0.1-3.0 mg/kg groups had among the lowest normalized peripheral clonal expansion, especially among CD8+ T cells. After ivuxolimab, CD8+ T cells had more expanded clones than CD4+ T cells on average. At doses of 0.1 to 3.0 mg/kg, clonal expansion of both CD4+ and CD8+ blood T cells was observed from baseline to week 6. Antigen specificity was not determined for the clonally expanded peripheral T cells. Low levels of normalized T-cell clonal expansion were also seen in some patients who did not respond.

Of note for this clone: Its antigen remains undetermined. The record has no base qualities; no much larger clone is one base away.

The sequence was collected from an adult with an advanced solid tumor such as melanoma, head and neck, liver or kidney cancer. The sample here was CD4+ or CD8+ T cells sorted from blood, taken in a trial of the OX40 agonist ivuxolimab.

The DNA sequence is given as TGTGCCAGCAGTAAGCCCCTAGCGGGAAGCACAGATACGCAGTATTTT. Its coded protein is CASSKPLAGSTDTQYF. The rearrangement joined TRBV6-6 to TRBJ2-3, and 9 bases in between align with TRBD2. The germline V gene (reference sequence) supplies CDR1 MNHNY and CDR2 SVGAGI. Here V drops 5 bases and J drops 0 bases, and the junction holds 6 bases not matched to any gene. From the cysteine through the phenylalanine, the CDR3 covers 16 amino acids. The read is trimmed to its CDR3 DNA, 48 bases read in frame from base 1.